These 16 T cell receptor beta chains originate from one sample sequenced in a study of blood T cell repertoires in COVID-19. Profiling relied on immunoSEQ multiplex PCR, and the TCRdb table lists in-frame clones only, not all of them. The table has about 370,000 clones, about 90% seen once; the top ten hold over 9.5%. What was sequenced was peripheral blood. These receptors were taken from a woman in her 30s with COVID-19, enrolled during active disease.

The chain uses TRBV7-2 and TRBJ2-7; tentative D call: TRBD2 (6 bases). V was pared by 4 bases and J by 3 bases, with 16 bases between. The CDR3 runs to 15 residues. CDR1 SGHTA and CDR2 FQGNSA come from the germline V gene. The DNA for the CDR3 is TGTGCCAGCAGCTCCTTTGGGGGAGGCGGCTACGAGCAGTACTTC. It yields the protein CASSSFGGGGYEQYF. The full variable domain, its missing parts supplied by reference TRBV7-2 and TRBJ2-7, is GAGVSQSPSNKVTEKGKDVELRCDPISGHTALYWYRQSLGQGLEFLIYFQGNSAPDKSGLPSDRFSAERTGGSVSTLTIQRTQQEDSAVYLCASSSFGGGGYEQYFGPGTRLTVT.

The chain links TRBV27 to TRBJ2-7; D is unclear. Trimming removed 5 bases from V and 2 bases from J, with 10 bases in between. CDR1 is MNHEY, CDR2 SMNVEV, per germline (reference sequence). This CDR3 has 13 amino acids. For the CDR3, the DNA is TGTGCCAGCAGTCTAAATCCGACCTACGAGCAGTACTTC. This encodes CASSLNPTYEQYF.

With respect to this clone: This sample includes further DNA sequences coding for the same CDR3. This chain links TRBV7-9 with TRBJ2-2; 8 nucleotides align to TRBD2. This CDR3 comprises 15 residues. Germline V gene data show CDR1 as SEHNR and CDR2 as FQNEAQ (reference sequence). The ends lost 1 base at V and 4 bases at J; junction bases unmatched: 2. This CDR3 is CASSLGLAGTGELFF. In nucleotides, the CDR3 is TGTGCCAGCAGCTTAGGTCTAGCGGGCACCGGGGAGCTGTTTTTT. The whole variable domain, filled in from reference TRBV7-9 and TRBJ2-2, reads DTGVSQNPRHKITKRGQNVTFRCDPISEHNRLYWYRQTLGQGPEFLTYFQNEAQLEKSRLLSDRFSAERPKGSFSTLEIQRTEQGDSAMYLCASSLGLAGTGELFFGEGSRLTVL.

Only one count was recorded for this clone. The chain is built from TRBV18 and TRBJ1-2; 7 bases match TRBD1. The CDR3 is made up of 14 amino acids. The ends lost 1 base at V and 9 bases at J; junction bases unmatched: 8. The germline CDR1 and CDR2 sequences are KGHSH and LQKENI. The CDR3 nucleotides are TGTGCCAGCTCACCACTGGACAGGTCTATGAGCTACACCTTC. Encoded protein: CASSPLDRSMSYTF. Full variable domain (missing parts from reference TRBV18 and TRBJ1-2): NAGVMQNPRHLVRRRGQEARLRCSPMKGHSHVYWYRQLPEEGLKFMVYLQKENIIDESGMPKERFSAEFPKEGPSILRIQQVVRGDSAAYFCASSPLDRSMSYTFGSGTRLTVV.

The chain uses TRBV20-1 and TRBJ2-7; 8 bases align to TRBD2. V was pared by 3 bases and J by 7 bases, with 11 bases of the junction left unmatched. The CDR3 sequence is 14 residues long. Germline lookup yields CDR1 DFQATT and CDR2 SNEGSKA (reference sequence). The CDR3 region is CSASLVSGRGEQYF. The CDR3 region has the DNA TGCAGTGCTAGTCTTGTCAGCGGGAGAGGAGAGCAGTACTTC.

The chain links TRBV7-9 to TRBJ1-1; TRBD1 aligns across 7 bases. The CDR3 totals 13 residues. Germline V CDR1 and CDR2: SEHNR, FQNEAQ (reference sequence). The trim removed 7 bases at V and 1 base at J, leaving 3 bases unmatched. This CDR3 is CASIDRANTEAFF. As DNA, the CDR3 is TGTGCCAGCATCGACAGGGCGAACACTGAAGCTTTCTTT.

V usage is TRBV27 and J usage is TRBJ1-6; D remains ambiguous. V was cut by 5 bases and J by 0 bases, with 8 bases left in between. This CDR3 is built from 15 residues. Germline V CDR1 and CDR2: MNHEY, SMNVEV (reference sequence). The CDR3 loop reads CASSLMSSYNSPLHF. CDR3 in DNA: TGTGCCAGCAGTCTAATGAGCTCCTATAATTCACCCCTCCACTTT.

J is TRBJ1-3 and V is TRBV5-1; 7 bases agree with TRBD1. The CDR3 spans 15 residues. Germline-derived CDR1 and CDR2 are SGHRS and YFSETQ. V shed 2 bases and J 4 bases; nucleotides not matched to a gene: 6. DNA for the CDR3: TGCGCCAGCAGCTTAGGACAGGCCGCCGGAAACACCATATATTTT. As protein: CASSLGQAAGNTIYF.

The rearrangement joins TRBV5-4 to TRBJ1-4, with TRBD1 matching over 7 bases. V was pared by 2 bases and J by 8 bases, with 6 bases of the junction left unmatched. The CDR3 is made up of 14 amino acids. Germline V gene data show CDR1 as SGHNT and CDR2 as YYREEE (reference sequence). The CDR3 coding sequence is TGTGCCAGCAGCTTCACAGGGGAAGGAGAAAAACTGTTTTTT. Translated, it gives CASSFTGEGEKLFF.

The genes are TRBV11-3 and TRBJ1-5; the D gene is possibly TRBD1 (6 bases). This CDR3 comprises 15 residues. V lost 4 bases, J lost 5 bases, and 15 bases lay in between. Germline CDR1 SGHNT, CDR2 YENEEA. This chain's CDR3 is CASSSDRRSHQPQHF. CDR3 nucleotide sequence: TGTGCCAGCAGCTCCGACAGGAGGTCCCATCAGCCCCAGCATTTT.

The gene calls are TRBV28 and TRBJ2-7; D possibly corresponds to TRBD1 (6 bases). CDR3 size: 12 residues. Germline V gene sequence: CDR1 MDHEN, CDR2 SYDVKM. V lost 7 bases and J lost 5, with 12 bases in between. The CDR3 sequence is CASTIQGNEQYF. The CDR3 nucleotides are TGTGCCAGCACTATCCAGGGGAACGAGCAGTACTTC.

The chain has TRBV6-2 or TRBV6-3 and TRBJ2-3; D is unclear. Between the trimmed V and J ends, which lost 2 bases and 6 bases, there was a span of 6 bases. Per the germline V gene, CDR1 is MNHEY and CDR2 is SVGEGT. The CDR3 totals 12 residues. The CDR3 DNA follows: TGTGCCAGCAGTTACCCCTCGGATACGCAGTATTTT. Translation gives CASSYPSDTQYF.

The genes are TRBV7-9 and TRBJ2-7, with a tentative D call TRBD1 (5 bases). With 5 bases removed from V and 0 bases from J, the gap between germline ends came to 11 bases. Germline V gives CDR1 SEHNR, CDR2 FQNEAQ (reference sequence). This CDR3 region has 14 residues. The chain's CDR3 is CASSIRASSYEQYF. CDR3 in DNA: TGTGCCAGCAGCATCAGGGCAAGCTCCTACGAGCAGTACTTC.

The J gene is TRBJ2-3, the V gene TRBV7-9, with D perhaps matching TRBD2 (5 bases). Germline values: CDR1 SEHNR, CDR2 FQNEAQ (reference sequence). The CDR3 extends over 13 amino acids. The ends were cut back, 1 base at V and 4 bases at J, with 6 bases in the middle. CDR3 sequence (DNA): TGTGCCAGCAGCTTAGACGGGGCAGATACGCAGTATTTT. Translated, it gives CASSLDGADTQYF.

The chain employs TRBV28 and TRBJ1-2; 7 bases are shared with TRBD1. Germline values: CDR1 MDHEN, CDR2 SYDVKM. The CDR3 sequence is 15 residues long. With 3 bases clipped from V and 6 bases from J, the junction kept 10 bases outside the gene matches. CDR3 protein: CASSFEGAPSDGYTF. The CDR3 bases are TGTGCCAGCAGTTTCGAGGGGGCACCCTCGGATGGCTACACCTTC.

The genes are TRBV4-1 and TRBJ2-3; the match to TRBD1 covers 10 bases. The CDR3 runs 15 residues. Germline V CDR1 and CDR2: MGHRA, YSYEKL. V shed 3 bases and J 5 bases; nucleotides not matched to a gene: 5. In DNA, the CDR3 is TGCGCCAGCAGCCAGCCGGGACAGGGGAGAGATACGCAGTATTTT. This codes for CASSQPGQGRDTQYF.